This T cell receptor beta chain was profiled in a study of OX40 agonist ivuxolimab in advanced cancers. For the wider study: Ivuxolimab, which targeted the costimulatory receptor OX40 (CD134), was an agonistic, fully human IgG2 monoclonal antibody. Intravenous ivuxolimab was administered to patients every 2 weeks at six dose levels: 0.01, 0.1, 0.3, 1.5, 3 and 10 mg/kg. Of the roughly 51 patients in dose escalation, 19 had hepatocellular carcinoma, around 15 had melanoma, 9 had renal cell carcinoma and 9 had head and neck cancer. A male proportion of 75% to 85% and a mean age of around 60 years, ranging from 23 to 79, were recorded for the dose-escalation cohort. Patients were allowed to have had prior anti-PD-1, anti-PD-L1 or anti-CTLA-4 therapy, and roughly 40% of the dose-escalation patients had been treated with checkpoint inhibitors. Partial responses occurred in three dose-escalation patients: two with cutaneous melanoma and one with hepatocellular carcinoma. The purpose of peripheral TCRbeta sequencing was to test whether ivuxolimab changed TCR sequence diversity and led to clonal T-cell expansion. The paper covers the monotherapy dose-escalation part of the phase I ivuxolimab trial, which included N ≈ 50 patients.

For sequencing of the TCRbeta CDR3 region, genomic DNA was extracted from the sorted cells. The immunoSEQ Assay was used to sequence the TCRbeta CDR3 regions. TCRdb took over this immuneACCESS table, retaining in-frame rearrangements with V and J assigned. Such tables are incomplete; in checked studies, under half of the missing clones stem from an unresolved V gene, and the remainder is unexplained. This sample has under 45,000 clones in its table, and 80% of those were observed once. The ten largest clones take up around 3.9% of the sample. V is shortened by 3 bases, J by 1 base, and the region joining them spans 11 bases. The CDR3 sequence holds 15 residues, the cysteine and phenylalanine included. The kept DNA is CDR3 alone, 45 bases in frame from the first base. As encoded in the germline V gene, CDR1 is SGHRS while CDR2 is YFSETQ. Overall study outcomes, separate from this receptor: At doses of 0.1 to 3.0 mg/kg, clonal expansion of both CD4+ and CD8+ blood T cells was observed from baseline to week 6. Antigen specificity was not determined for the clonally expanded peripheral T cells. Partial responders in the 0.1-3.0 mg/kg groups had among the lowest normalized peripheral clonal expansion, especially among CD8+ T cells. Low levels of normalized T-cell clonal expansion were also seen in some patients who did not respond. After ivuxolimab, CD8+ T cells had more expanded clones than CD4+ T cells on average.

Patients with autoimmune disease history or receiving systemic immunosuppression were excluded from the trial. Peripheral blood for TCR sequencing was collected from all dose cohorts at baseline, on cycle 4 day 1, and on cycle 7 day 1. Samples came from an open-label, multicenter, first-in-human phase I dose-escalation trial of ivuxolimab. Adults with locally advanced or metastatic melanoma, renal cell carcinoma, hepatocellular carcinoma or head and neck squamous cell carcinoma were enrolled in the trial. Before TCR sequencing, CD4+ and CD8+ T cells were separately sorted from peripheral blood. A note on this clone: Its antigen is currently not known. Per-base qualities were not stored, and no clone one base away is much larger.

This specimen was CD4+ or CD8+ T cells sorted from blood, taken in a trial of the OX40 agonist ivuxolimab. The origin of this receptor is an adult with an advanced solid tumor such as melanoma, head and neck, liver or kidney cancer. The chain employs TRBV5-1 and TRBJ2-1; TRBD1 could be the D gene, as 5 bases match. The CDR3 loop reads CASSSDTFSYNEQFF. Here is the DNA: TGCGCCAGCAGCTCGGACACATTTTCCTACAATGAGCAGTTCTTC.